This T cell receptor beta chain was documented in a study of T cell changes during pregnancy in multiple sclerosis. The CDR3 runs to 14 residues. V gave up 4 bases and J gave up 5 bases; unmatched junction bases: 2. CDR1 SGHDT and CDR2 YYEEEE come from the germline V gene. The protocol was immunoSEQ multiplex PCR, while the TCRdb copy is restricted to in-frame clones and leaves out a portion. The data contain under 70,000 clones, 75% to 95% of them singletons. The genes are TRBV5-6 and TRBJ2-1; 11 bases fit TRBD2. The clonotype was recovered from a female donor in good health, enrolled as a control in a pregnancy study. The sequencing here drew on peripheral blood, taken in the third trimester of pregnancy. The CDR3 here is CASSPGLADNEQFF. In DNA form, the CDR3 reads TGTGCCAGCAGCCCGGGACTAGCGGACAATGAGCAGTTCTTC.